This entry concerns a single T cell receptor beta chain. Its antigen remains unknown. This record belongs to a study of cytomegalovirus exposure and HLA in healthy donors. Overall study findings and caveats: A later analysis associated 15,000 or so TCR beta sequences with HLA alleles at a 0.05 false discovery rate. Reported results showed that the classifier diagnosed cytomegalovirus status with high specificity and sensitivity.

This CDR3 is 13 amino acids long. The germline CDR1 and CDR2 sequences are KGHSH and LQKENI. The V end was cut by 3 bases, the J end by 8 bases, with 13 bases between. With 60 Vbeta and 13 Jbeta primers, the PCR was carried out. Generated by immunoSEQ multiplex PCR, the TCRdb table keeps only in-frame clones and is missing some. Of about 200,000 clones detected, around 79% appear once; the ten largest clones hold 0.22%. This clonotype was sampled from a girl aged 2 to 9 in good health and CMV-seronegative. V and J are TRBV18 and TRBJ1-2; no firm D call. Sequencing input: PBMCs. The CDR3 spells CASSPADTRGYTF. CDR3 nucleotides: TGTGCCAGCTCACCTGCCGATACGAGGGGCTACACCTTC.